This is a list of T cell receptor beta chains from one sample in a study of blood T cell repertoires in COVID-19. Sequenced by immunoSEQ multiplex PCR; TCRdb stores in-frame clones only, minus some. This table has almost 50,000 clones, around 90% appearing once. The sample taken for sequencing was peripheral blood. All receptors come from a human donor in a cohort sampled during active COVID-19. The CDR3 runs from the conserved cysteine through the conserved F or W. A D gene is named only where the DNA matches it firmly. The size of a clone is reported for some rows only, either as once, few or many, or as a class for expanded clones.

d_call: NA; j_call: TRBJ2-1; clone_size: once; v_call: TRBV7-9; cdr3_aa: CASSLARGSASSYNEQFF; cdr3_nt: TGTGCCAGCAGCTTAGCGCGGGGCAGTGCTAGCTCCTACAATGAGCAGTTCTTC
d_call: NA; j_call: TRBJ1-1; clone_size: NA; v_call: TRBV18; cdr3_aa: CASSPSLPGGGTEAFF; cdr3_nt: TGTGCCAGCTCACCTTCCTTACCCGGGGGAGGCACTGAAGCTTTCTTT
d_call: NA; j_call: TRBJ1-1; clone_size: NA; v_call: TRBV19; cdr3_aa: CASSIAMTANTEAFF; cdr3_nt: TGTGCCAGTAGTATAGCGATGACAGCGAACACTGAAGCTTTCTTT
d_call: TRBD2; j_call: TRBJ2-3; clone_size: NA; v_call: TRBV4-1; cdr3_aa: CASESGKTDTQYF; cdr3_nt: TGCGCCAGCGAAAGCGGGAAAACAGATACGCAGTATTTT
d_call: TRBD1; j_call: TRBJ2-7; clone_size: NA; v_call: TRBV20-1; cdr3_aa: CSASGQGLAYEQYF; cdr3_nt: TGCAGTGCTAGTGGACAGGGGTTAGCCTACGAGCAGTACTTC
d_call: NA; j_call: TRBJ2-7; clone_size: NA; v_call: TRBV10-1; cdr3_aa: CASSDGGGPYEQYF; cdr3_nt: TGCGCCAGCAGTGACGGTGGGGGCCCCTACGAGCAGTACTTC
d_call: TRBD2; j_call: TRBJ2-2; clone_size: NA; v_call: TRBV18; cdr3_aa: CASSPKGRATGELFF; cdr3_nt: TGTGCCAGCTCACCAAAAGGGAGGGCCACCGGGGAGCTGTTTTTT
d_call: NA; j_call: TRBJ1-5; clone_size: NA; v_call: TRBV19; cdr3_aa: CASSIAPNQPQHF; cdr3_nt: TGTGCCAGTAGTATAGCTCCTAATCAGCCCCAGCATTTT
d_call: TRBD2; j_call: TRBJ2-1; clone_size: NA; v_call: TRBV11-2; cdr3_aa: CASSFSAGGPDEQFF; cdr3_nt: TGTGCCAGCAGCTTCTCAGCGGGAGGGCCAGATGAGCAGTTCTTC
d_call: TRBD1; j_call: TRBJ2-5; clone_size: NA; v_call: TRBV27; cdr3_aa: CASLTGEETQYF; cdr3_nt: TGTGCCAGCCTAACAGGGGAAGAGACCCAGTACTTC
d_call: TRBD1; j_call: TRBJ1-2; clone_size: NA; v_call: TRBV5-1; cdr3_aa: CASSLGGTESYGYTF; cdr3_nt: TGCGCCAGCAGCTTGGGGGGGACAGAGTCCTATGGCTACACCTTC
d_call: TRBD1; j_call: TRBJ2-7; clone_size: NA; v_call: TRBV30; cdr3_aa: CAWSPGLGTAAYEQYF; cdr3_nt: TGTGCCTGGAGCCCAGGCCTCGGGACAGCAGCCTACGAGCAGTACTTC
d_call: TRBD2; j_call: TRBJ2-1; clone_size: NA; v_call: TRBV12-3/TRBV12-4; cdr3_aa: CASSPGTSYEQFF; cdr3_nt: TGTGCCAGCAGCCCCGGGACTAGCTATGAGCAGTTCTTC
d_call: NA; j_call: TRBJ2-6; clone_size: NA; v_call: TRBV11-2; cdr3_aa: CASSSMTESSGANVLTF; cdr3_nt: TGTGCCAGCAGCAGTATGACGGAGAGCTCTGGGGCCAACGTCCTGACTTTC
d_call: TRBD1; j_call: TRBJ2-3; clone_size: NA; v_call: TRBV6-5; cdr3_aa: CASSPDRETDTQYF; cdr3_nt: TGTGCCAGCAGCCCCGACAGGGAGACAGATACGCAGTATTTT